This is a list of T cell receptor beta chains from one sample in a study of T cell responses to AZD1222 COVID-19 vaccine. Assay: immunoSEQ multiplex PCR; the TCRdb copy retains only in-frame clones and omits some. The sample has 150,000 to 190,000 clones, about 85% seen once. The sequenced sample was peripheral blood, obtained after recovery from COVID-19. These receptors came from an adult who had recovered from COVID-19. The conserved cysteine and the conserved F or W are not part of the CDR3 here. Each record gives: J gene, V gene, CDR3 protein.

>TRBJ1-5|TRBV16
ASSHPLSSAQH
>TRBJ1-5|TRBV5-1
ASSPTGVNQPQH
>TRBJ1-1|TRBV27
ASRYSNKNTEAF
>TRBJ1-2|TRBV5-5
ASSLVGRANYGYT
>TRBJ2-7|TRBV11-2
ASSFGSYEQY
>TRBJ1-6|TRBV9
ASSPVGTGANSPLH
>TRBJ1-6|TRBV6-1
ASSEAAAGAYNSPLH
>TRBJ1-1|TRBV29-1
SAGGQTNTEAF
>TRBJ2-1|TRBV15
ATSRDEASEF
>TRBJ1-2|TRBV10-3
ASKEGHANYGYT
>TRBJ1-2|TRBV5-4
ASSSQSYGYT
>TRBJ1-3|TRBV5-1
ASSLNRGPSGNTIY
>TRBJ2-3|TRBV7-3
ASSPWRMDTQY
>TRBJ2-1|TRBV6-5
ASSYSFGVNNEQF
>TRBJ1-2|TRBV28
ASGTGIYGYT
>TRBJ1-4|TRBV29-1
SVRDPNEKLF
>TRBJ1-2|TRBV7-9
ASSTIQLNYGYT
>TRBJ1-1|TRBV6-6
ASSGEGSTEAF
>TRBJ2-3|TRBV19
ASMWGPGGTDTQY
>TRBJ1-2|TRBV5-4
ASTTLGANYGYT
>TRBJ2-5|TRBV11-2
ASSLIPGQGSETQY
>TRBJ1-5|TRBV7-9
ASSLVGKPQH
>TRBJ2-3|TRBV10-2
ASKGSDTDTQY
>TRBJ2-3|TRBV11-1
ASSLGLGLYTDTQY
>TRBJ2-7|TRBV27
ASSISSLSAYEQY
>TRBJ2-3|TRBV5-8
ASSLDGGQGTDTQY
>TRBJ2-7|TRBV5-1
ASSSTGGSYEQY
>TRBJ2-5|TRBV25-1
ASSRGSGAQY
>TRBJ2-6|TRBV19
ASSIGGGANVLT
>TRBJ2-5|TRBV10-3
AISTTEKETQY
>TRBJ1-5|TRBV10-3
AISESQGTGRQPQH
>TRBJ2-3|TRBV24-1
ATSDQHTASTDTQY
>TRBJ1-1|TRBV7-9
ASSLTGGTEAF
>TRBJ1-1|TRBV6-2/TRBV6-3
ASSYSTGSTEAF
>TRBJ1-6|TRBV5-1
ASSPDRVGNSPLH
>TRBJ1-2|TRBV5-4
ASSLEVEDYGYT
>TRBJ2-7|TRBV4-1
ASSQGTSGYYEQY
>TRBJ2-7|TRBV3-1/TRBV3-2
ASSSSSYEQY
>TRBJ2-1|TRBV10-3
AISESGLAGTSYNEQF
>TRBJ1-6|TRBV7-2
ASSLVARPSSYNSPLH
>TRBJ1-5|TRBV2
ASSEAGQLPQH
>TRBJ2-5|TRBV4-2
ASSQEGLSRGRIVQETQY
>TRBJ1-2|TRBV28
ASSLWASEQSYGYT
>TRBJ1-1|TRBV9
ASSVGVGMGNTEAF
>TRBJ2-7|TRBV7-9
ASSAGNEQY
>TRBJ2-1|TRBV5-4
ASSAQQRGGINEQF
>TRBJ1-5|TRBV10-3
AISGSSNQPQH
>TRBJ1-1|TRBV6-5
ASSPQTGGWTEAF
>TRBJ1-3|TRBV19
ASSIGSPGNTIY